Presented here are 20 T cell receptor beta chains from one specimen sequenced in a study of blood T cell repertoires in COVID-19. The table came from immunoSEQ multiplex PCR; TCRdb's copy has only in-frame clones and leaves some out. The sample holds some 290,000 clones, about nine tenths seen once. Sequencing was carried out using peripheral blood. The receptors originated from a woman in her forties or fifties who had recovered from COVID-19.

The genes are TRBV5-1 and TRBJ2-7; 8 bases line up with TRBD2. Trimming cost V 2 bases and J 2 bases; bases outside gene matches: 6. The CDR3 is made up of 15 amino acids. CDR1 and CDR2 from the germline V gene are SGHRS and YFSETQ. Here the CDR3 DNA reads TGCGCCAGCAGCTTTCTAGCGGGTGAGACCTACGAGCAGTACTTC. Its protein product is CASSFLAGETYEQYF.

This clone was seen repeatedly, ten times or more. The chain has TRBV5-1 and TRBJ1-4, with D maybe TRBD1 (6 bases). The CDR3 consists of 15 residues. The V end lost 4 bases, the J end lost 8 bases, and 18 bases lay between the germline ends. CDR1 and CDR2 (germline): SGHRS, YFSETQ. The CDR3 loop is CASSPQGGMQEKLFF. In DNA, the CDR3 is TGCGCCAGCAGCCCCCAAGGGGGAATGCAGGAAAAACTGTTTTTT.

As DNA, the CDR3 is TGTGCCAGCAGCTTTTTCACGCTAGCGGGACGTCACAATGAGCAGTTCTTC. This gives the protein CASSFFTLAGRHNEQFF. The rearrangement joins TRBV7-9 to TRBJ2-1; 9 bases fit TRBD2. CDR3 length: 17 amino acids. With 3 bases clipped from V and 5 bases from J, the junction kept 11 bases outside the gene matches. Germline assignment: CDR1 SEHNR and CDR2 FQNEAQ (reference sequence).

This clone was observed a single time. This chain links TRBV30 with TRBJ1-5, with 7 bases lining up with TRBD1. J was trimmed by 6 bases and V by 8 bases; bases with no gene match: 7. This CDR3 has 12 residues. Germline CDR1 and CDR2: GTSNPN and SVGIG (reference sequence). The CDR3 spells CAEGALGQPQHF. The CDR3 region has the DNA TGTGCCGAGGGGGCACTGGGTCAGCCCCAGCATTTT.

The chain recombines TRBV12-3 or TRBV12-4 with TRBJ2-7, with D hard to call. The CDR3 covers 12 residues. V dropped 5 bases and J dropped 6 bases, with 11 bases sitting between them. The CDR3, as DNA: TGTGCCAGCAGTCCAAACCTCAGCGAGCAGTACTTC. Translating it yields CASSPNLSEQYF.

The V call is TRBV24-1, the J call TRBJ1-6, with TRBD1 identical over 7 bases. The CDR3 spans 17 residues. V was pared by 7 bases and J by 0 bases, with 8 bases of the junction left unmatched. The germline V gene has CDR1 KGHDR and CDR2 SFDVKD. CDR3 sequence (DNA): TGTGCCACCAGGGGGACAGCCCTTAGCTCCTATAATTCACCCCTCCACTTT. This encodes CATRGTALSSYNSPLHF.

The genes are TRBV30 and TRBJ1-5, with 7 nucleotides matching TRBD1. The ends lost 1 base at V and 3 bases at J; junction bases unmatched: 6. The germline V gene encodes CDR1 GTSNPN and CDR2 SVGIG (reference sequence). This CDR3 contains 15 residues. CDR3 loop: CAWSGGDSLNQPQHF. The CDR3 DNA reads as TGTGCCTGGAGTGGGGGGGACAGCCTCAATCAGCCCCAGCATTTT.

As concerns this clone: Other DNA sequences within the sample encode an identical CDR3. CDR3 in amino acids: CASSLGQNNEQFF. The CDR3 DNA reads as TGTGCCAGCAGCTTAGGACAGAACAATGAGCAGTTCTTC. The chain combines TRBV7-2 with TRBJ2-1, with D perhaps TRBD1 (5 bases). Germline-derived CDR1 and CDR2 are SGHTA and FQGNSA. V was cut by 1 base and J by 5 bases, with 6 bases left in between. The CDR3 length is 13 residues. The full variable domain, with the rest looked up from reference TRBV7-2 and TRBJ2-1, is GAGVSQSPSNKVTEKGKDVELRCDPISGHTALYWYRQSLGQGLEFLIYFQGNSAPDKSGLPSDRFSAERTGGSVSTLTIQRTQQEDSAVYLCASSLGQNNEQFFGPGTRLTVL.

A single count supports this clone. The CDR3 loop reads CASGRRGGWNSPLHF. CDR3 in DNA: TGTGCCAGCGGTAGAAGGGGGGGTTGGAATTCACCCCTCCACTTT. V is TRBV2 and J is TRBJ1-6; D may be TRBD1 (6 bases). Trimming pared 8 bases from V and 7 bases from J, leaving 18 bases between. Germline loops: CDR1 SNHLY, CDR2 FYNNEI. This CDR3 is 15 amino acids long.

There are many counts of this clone. The CDR3 DNA reads TGTGCCAGTAGTATAATTCGCGCAGGTTTAAATCAGCCCCAGCATTTT. Protein: CASSIIRAGLNQPQHF. This rearrangement joins TRBV19 to TRBJ1-5; D is uncertain. CDR3 length equals 16 residues. Trimming shortened V by 2 bases and J by 4 bases, and 15 bases separated the two germline ends. Per the germline V gene, CDR1 is LNHDA and CDR2 is SQIVND (reference sequence).

The genes are TRBV19 and TRBJ2-7; 8 bases match TRBD1. The CDR3 has 15 amino acids. The germline gives CDR1 LNHDA, CDR2 SQIVND (reference sequence). Trimming at V came to 10 bases and at J to 1 base, leaving 12 bases not matched to a gene. In DNA, the CDR3 is TGTGCCACCAAGTTGGCCGGGACAGGATCCTACGAGCAGTACTTC. Protein product: CATKLAGTGSYEQYF.

The sample holds one count of this clone. The chain combines TRBV4-1 with TRBJ1-5; D possibly corresponds to TRBD1 (5 bases). This CDR3 is 13 amino acids long. From germline, CDR1 is MGHRA and CDR2 YSYEKL. The V and J ends lost 6 bases and 3 bases respectively, with 9 bases between them. The CDR3 nucleotides are TGCGCCAGCAGACAGGCGCCCAATCAGCCCCAGCATTTT. Amino acid sequence: CASRQAPNQPQHF.

V and J are TRBV11-1 and TRBJ2-1; 8 positions agree with TRBD2. Germline CDR1 SGHAT, CDR2 FQDESV (reference sequence). V was pared by 6 bases and J by 5 bases, with 9 bases of the junction left unmatched. This CDR3 comprises 15 residues. The CDR3 region has the DNA TGTGCCAGCAGGCGCCCTGAAGCGGGAGACAATGAGCAGTTCTTC. Its protein is CASRRPEAGDNEQFF.

The chain recombines TRBV19 with TRBJ2-7; D not resolved. V was clipped by 4 bases and J by 1 base, with 8 bases between them. Germline V gene data show CDR1 as LNHDA and CDR2 as SQIVND (reference sequence). The CDR3 is 13 amino acids. In DNA, the CDR3 is TGTGCCAGTAGTAGTGCCAGGTCCTACGAGCAGTACTTC. This sequence encodes CASSSARSYEQYF.

The chain joins TRBV12-5 to TRBJ1-1; 7 bases fit TRBD1. This CDR3 region has 14 residues. The V segment lost 1 base and the J segment 4 bases; nucleotides outside the gene matches: 3. Germline V gene data show CDR1 as LGHNT and CDR2 as FRNRAP. CDR3 nucleotides: TGTGCTAGTGGTTTGGGACAGGGAAGCACTGAAGCTTTCTTT. Protein product: CASGLGQGSTEAFF. Complete variable domain (other parts from reference TRBV12-5 and TRBJ1-1): DARVTQTPRHKVTEMGQEVTMRCQPILGHNTVFWYRQTMMQGLELLAYFRNRAPLDDSGMPKDRFSAEMPDATLATLKIQPSEPRDSAVYFCASGLGQGSTEAFFGQGTRLTVV.

This clone was seen once. The chain uses TRBV6-5 and TRBJ1-3; D remains ambiguous. The V end lost 8 bases, the J end lost 0 bases, and 14 bases lay between the germline ends. CDR1 MNHEY and CDR2 SVGAGI come from the germline V gene. CDR3 length equals 15 residues. The CDR3 nucleotides read TGTGCCAGCGGCATTGCGGGCCACTCTGGAAACACCATATATTTT. Translating gives CASGIAGHSGNTIYF.

V gene TRBV28 combines with J gene TRBJ1-1; no firm D call. Germline V lookup: CDR1 MDHEN, CDR2 SYDVKM. CDR3 length: 12 residues. V lost 7 bases, J lost 5 bases, and 11 bases lay in between. The CDR3 reads CASIPSGTEAFF. The DNA for the CDR3 is TGTGCCAGCATCCCCTCGGGGACTGAAGCTTTCTTT.

This clone has a single count. The V gene is TRBV28, the J gene TRBJ2-3; 8 bases fit TRBD1. From germline, CDR1 is MDHEN and CDR2 SYDVKM. V was clipped by 5 bases and J by 4 bases; unmatched bases: 5. The length of the CDR3 is 14 residues. The CDR3 region is CASSTDRGADTQYF. The DNA of the CDR3 is TGTGCCAGCAGTACCGACAGGGGCGCAGATACGCAGTATTTT.

The chain joins TRBV5-6 to TRBJ2-5; perhaps TRBD1 as D (6 bases). The CDR3 runs to 15 residues. Looked up from germline, CDR1 is SGHDT and CDR2 is YYEEEE. Trimming shortened V by 5 bases and J by 3 bases, and 17 bases separated the two germline ends. As DNA, the CDR3 is TGTGCCAGCAGGGGTTTCGCAGGGGACAAAGAGACCCAGTACTTC. Translated: CASRGFAGDKETQYF.

The genes are TRBV28 and TRBJ2-2; TRBD1 matches at 9 bases. The CDR3 is made up of 15 amino acids. Germline CDR1 reads MDHEN; CDR2 reads SYDVKM. V was clipped by 6 bases and J by 3 bases; unmatched bases: 5. The CDR3 reads CASSGRDRDTGELFF. The CDR3 region has the DNA TGTGCCAGCAGCGGACGGGACAGGGACACCGGGGAGCTGTTTTTT.